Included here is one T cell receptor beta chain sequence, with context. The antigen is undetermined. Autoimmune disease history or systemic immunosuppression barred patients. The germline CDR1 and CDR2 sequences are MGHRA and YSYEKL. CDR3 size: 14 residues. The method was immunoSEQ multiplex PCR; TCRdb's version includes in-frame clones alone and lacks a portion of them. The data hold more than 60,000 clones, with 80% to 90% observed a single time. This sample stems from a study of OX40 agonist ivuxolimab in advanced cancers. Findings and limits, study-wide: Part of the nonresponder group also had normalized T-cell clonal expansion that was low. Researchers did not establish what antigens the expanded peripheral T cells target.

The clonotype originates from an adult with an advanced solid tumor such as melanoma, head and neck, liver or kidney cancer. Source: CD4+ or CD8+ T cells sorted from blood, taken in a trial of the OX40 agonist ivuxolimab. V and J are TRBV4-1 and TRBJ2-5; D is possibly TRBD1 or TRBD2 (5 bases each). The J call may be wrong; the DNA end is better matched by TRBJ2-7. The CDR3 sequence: CASSPGPSNYEQYF. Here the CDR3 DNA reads TGCGCCAGCAGCCCGGGACCATCTAATTACGAGCAGTACTTC.